Below are 19 T cell receptor beta chains sequenced from a single sample in a study of blood T cell repertoires in COVID-19. The method was immunoSEQ multiplex PCR; TCRdb's version includes in-frame clones alone and lacks a portion of them. The data hold around 250,000 clones, with roughly 84% observed a single time. The source material was PBMCs or T cells enriched from blood (not recorded which). These receptors were taken from a man over 45 who had recovered from COVID-19.

V and J are TRBV15 and TRBJ2-2; tentative D call: TRBD2 (6 bases). V shed 0 bases and J shed 2 bases, with 13 bases lying between them. CDR3 length: 17 amino acids. The V gene's germline CDR1 is LNHNV and CDR2 YYDKDF (reference sequence). CDR3 residues: CATSRDRLAVNTGELFF. CDR3 DNA sequence: TGTGCCACCAGCAGAGATCGGTTAGCGGTTAACACCGGGGAGCTGTTTTTT.

This clone was seen a few times. The rearrangement joins TRBV3-1 (or the pseudogene TRBV3-2) to TRBJ2-2, with 7 nucleotides matching TRBD2. Germline assignment: CDR1 LGHDT and CDR2 YNNKEL (reference sequence). The CDR3 is 15 amino acids. After removal of 1 base from V and 7 bases from J, the junction contained 6 bases not matched to a gene. The CDR3 region is CASSQVGGGLGELFF. In DNA, the CDR3 is TGTGCCAGCAGCCAAGTTGGCGGGGGTCTCGGGGAGCTGTTTTTT.

The chain carries TRBV6-5 and TRBJ1-1; 8 bases fit TRBD1. V shed 6 bases and J 9 bases; nucleotides not matched to a gene: 9. This CDR3 region has 13 residues. Germline CDR1 is MNHEY and CDR2 is SVGAGI. The CDR3 protein is CASSLGQGQQAFF. In nucleotides, the CDR3 is TGTGCCAGCAGCCTCGGACAGGGTCAGCAAGCTTTCTTT.

There are a few counts of this clone. The chain combines TRBV7-2 with TRBJ2-7, with a tentative D call TRBD1 (6 bases). V was pared by 1 base and J by 2 bases, with 12 bases between. CDR1 is SGHTA, CDR2 FQGNSA, per germline. CDR3 length equals 15 residues. In DNA form, the CDR3 reads TGTGCCAGCAGCTTAGTGGTGGACAGTACCTACGAGCAGTACTTC. Translated: CASSLVVDSTYEQYF.

V and J are TRBV28 and TRBJ1-6; tentative D call: TRBD1 (5 bases). The CDR3 spans 15 residues. Trimming cost V 2 bases and J 7 bases, with 12 bases left between them. Per germline, CDR1 MDHEN and CDR2 SYDVKM. CDR3 coding DNA: TGTGCCAGCAGTTTACTGGACAAAGACAATTCACCCCTCCACTTT. Residues: CASSLLDKDNSPLHF.

The rearrangement links TRBV7-2 to TRBJ2-7, with 7 bases aligning to TRBD1. CDR1 and CDR2 (germline): SGHTA, FQGNSA. Trimming at V came to 4 bases and at J to 1 base, leaving 4 bases not matched to a gene. The CDR3 is 14 amino acids. DNA of the CDR3: TGTGCCAGCAGCTATCGGGACAGTTCCTACGAGCAGTACTTC. Amino acid sequence: CASSYRDSSYEQYF.

This chain connects TRBV9 to TRBJ1-1; TRBD1 is a possible D gene (5 bases). CDR3 size: 14 residues. The germline V and J ends were trimmed by 0 bases and 1 base, with 7 bases remaining between them. From germline, CDR1 is SGDLS and CDR2 YYNGEE. As DNA, the CDR3 is TGTGCCAGCAGCGTAGCTGGACAGAACACTGAAGCTTTCTTT. Translation gives CASSVAGQNTEAFF.

The rearrangement uses TRBV5-1 and TRBJ2-7; 7 bases fit TRBD1. The V gene's germline CDR1 is SGHRS and CDR2 YFSETQ. The ends lost 4 bases at V and 3 bases at J; junction bases unmatched: 7. The CDR3 totals 14 residues. This CDR3 reads CASSARDRDYEQYF. CDR3 nucleotide sequence: TGCGCCAGCAGCGCCCGGGACAGAGACTACGAGCAGTACTTC.

The chain employs TRBV7-9 and TRBJ2-7; 8 bases fit TRBD1. This CDR3 is built from 13 residues. After removal of 7 bases from V and 3 bases from J, the junction contained 5 bases not matched to a gene. CDR1 SEHNR and CDR2 FQNEAQ come from the germline V gene (reference sequence). CDR3 in amino acids: CASKETGDYEQYF. The CDR3 DNA is TGTGCCAGCAAGGAGACAGGGGACTACGAGCAGTACTTC.

The chain is built from TRBV10-3 and TRBJ1-2; D perhaps matches TRBD1 (5 bases). From germline, CDR1 is ENHRY and CDR2 SYGVKD. The CDR3 has 13 amino acids. Between the trimmed V and J ends, which lost 7 bases and 6 bases, there was a span of 15 bases. The chain's CDR3 is CAITEGPGDGYTF. CDR3 DNA: TGTGCCATCACCGAGGGGCCGGGAGATGGCTACACCTTC.

The chain couples TRBV3-1 (or the pseudogene TRBV3-2) to TRBJ2-3, with unresolved D. Germline-derived CDR1 and CDR2 are LGHDT and YNNKEL (reference sequence). Trimming cost V 1 base and J 8 bases, with 13 bases left between them. The CDR3 contains 14 residues. The CDR3 reads CASSQAHRSPTQYF. As DNA, the CDR3 is TGTGCCAGCAGCCAAGCCCACAGATCACCTACGCAGTATTTT.

The genes are TRBV6-1 and TRBJ2-5, with unresolved D. The germline gives CDR1 MNHNS, CDR2 SASEGT. This CDR3 has 11 residues. V lost 3 bases to trimming and J lost 9 bases, with 8 bases between them. Written as DNA, the CDR3 is TGTGCCAGCAGTGATTTACTGCCCCAGTACTTC. Its translation: CASSDLLPQYF.

The chain recombines TRBV6-5 with TRBJ1-6; D call uncertain. The CDR3 is 15 amino acids. Trimming took off 2 bases at V and 6 bases at J, with 11 bases between the two ends. CDR1 and CDR2 from the germline V gene are MNHEY and SVGAGI. CDR3 sequence (DNA): TGTGCCAGCAGTTACCCGACGGGAAGTAATTCACCCCTCCACTTT. As protein: CASSYPTGSNSPLHF.

The chain uses TRBV5-6 and TRBJ2-5; possible D gene TRBD2, 6 bases. V was pared by 0 bases and J by 4 bases, with 13 bases between. Germline V gives CDR1 SGHDT, CDR2 YYEEEE. CDR3 size: 15 residues. The CDR3 region has the DNA TGTGCCAGCAGCTTGGGGACCGGGACTCTAGAGACCCAGTACTTC. Protein sequence: CASSLGTGTLETQYF.

The rearrangement links TRBV28 to TRBJ2-7; no clear D. This CDR3 has 15 amino acids. V was pared by 7 bases and J by 5 bases, with 21 bases between. From germline, CDR1 is MDHEN and CDR2 SYDVKM. This CDR3 is CASNPSFLYSNEQYF. The CDR3 DNA follows: TGTGCCAGCAACCCCTCCTTTCTTTACAGTAACGAGCAGTACTTC.

The J gene is TRBJ2-4, the V gene TRBV12-3 or TRBV12-4; a possible D gene is TRBD2 (5 bases). V was trimmed by 10 bases and J by 0 bases, leaving 10 bases between them. The CDR3 length is 13 residues. This CDR3 is CATGSLAKNIQYF. CDR3 DNA sequence: TGTGCCACGGGGAGCCTAGCCAAAAACATTCAGTACTTC.

The J gene is TRBJ2-1, the V gene TRBV4-2; the match to TRBD2 covers 12 bases. The V gene end was trimmed by 0 bases and the J gene end by 8 bases; junction bases not matched to a gene: 5. This CDR3 region has 16 residues. Germline V gives CDR1 LGHNA, CDR2 YNFKEQ. DNA for the CDR3: TGTGCCAGCAGCCAAGATGCGACTAGCGGGAGCTATGAGCAGTTCTTC. Translating it yields CASSQDATSGSYEQFF.

As for this clone: Compared with germline, one end of the junction differs, possibly owing to a read error. The V call is TRBV19, the J call TRBJ2-3, with a weak D call TRBD2 (5 bases). This CDR3 spans 13 amino acids. Germline V gene sequence: CDR1 LNHDA, CDR2 SQIVND (reference sequence). This chain's CDR3 is CASSPTSTDTQYF. As DNA, the CDR3 is TGCGCCTCTAGCCCCACAAGCACAGATACGCAGTATTTT.

The chain combines TRBV27 with TRBJ2-5; 8 bases align to TRBD1. CDR1 is MNHEY and CDR2 is SMNVEV in the germline V gene (reference sequence). CDR3 size: 14 residues. With 6 bases clipped from V and 5 bases from J, the junction kept 8 bases outside the gene matches. Here the CDR3 reads CASRTQGAWETQYF. The CDR3 DNA sequence: TGTGCCAGCAGAACGCAGGGGGCGTGGGAGACCCAGTACTTC.